This paragraph reports one TCR beta chain. Original data processing: How many nucleated cells were present was estimated from reference gene primer amplification. The data were produced by immunoSEQ multiplex PCR, yet TCRdb's version contains in-frame clones alone and is incomplete. That table is the source of V, J and clone size, and D and trimming were worked out from the DNA. This sample carries approximately 500,000 clones, around 90% of them seen once, and the ten largest clones take around 8%. The sample comes from a study of blood T cell repertoires in COVID-19. This CDR3 spans 12 amino acids. The germline V gene encodes CDR1 LGHDT and CDR2 YNNKEL (reference sequence). V shed 4 bases and J shed 3 bases, with 7 bases lying between them. Seattle-derived patients entered the study during active infection and were followed longitudinally.

The sample consisted of peripheral blood. The clonotype comes from a woman between 45 and 60 years old with COVID-19, enrolled during active disease. The chain uses TRBV3-1 (or the pseudogene TRBV3-2) and TRBJ2-7; D is perhaps TRBD1 (6 bases). The CDR3 reads CASSRGGYEQYF. CDR3 nucleotide sequence: TGTGCCAGCAGCCGAGGGGGCTACGAGCAGTACTTC.